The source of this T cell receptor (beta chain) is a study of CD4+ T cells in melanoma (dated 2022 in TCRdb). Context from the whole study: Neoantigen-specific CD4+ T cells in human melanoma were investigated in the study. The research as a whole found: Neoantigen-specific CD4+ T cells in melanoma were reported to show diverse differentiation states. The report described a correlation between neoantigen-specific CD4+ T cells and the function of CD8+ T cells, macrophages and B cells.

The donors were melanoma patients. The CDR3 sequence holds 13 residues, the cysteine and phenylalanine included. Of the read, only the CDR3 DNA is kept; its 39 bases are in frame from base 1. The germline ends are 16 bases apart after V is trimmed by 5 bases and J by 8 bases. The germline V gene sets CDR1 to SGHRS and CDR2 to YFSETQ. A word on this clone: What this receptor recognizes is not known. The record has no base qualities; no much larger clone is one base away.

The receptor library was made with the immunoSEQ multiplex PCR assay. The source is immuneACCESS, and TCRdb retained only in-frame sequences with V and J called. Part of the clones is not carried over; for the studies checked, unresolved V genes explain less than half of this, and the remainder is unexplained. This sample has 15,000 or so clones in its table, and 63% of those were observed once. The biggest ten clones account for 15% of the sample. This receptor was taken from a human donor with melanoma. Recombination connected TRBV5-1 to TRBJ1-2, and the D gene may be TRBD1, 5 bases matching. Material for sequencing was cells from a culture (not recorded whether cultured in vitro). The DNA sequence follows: TGCGCCAGCAGTCGCGGGGCATCGGGGGGCTACACCTTC. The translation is CASSRGASGGYTF.